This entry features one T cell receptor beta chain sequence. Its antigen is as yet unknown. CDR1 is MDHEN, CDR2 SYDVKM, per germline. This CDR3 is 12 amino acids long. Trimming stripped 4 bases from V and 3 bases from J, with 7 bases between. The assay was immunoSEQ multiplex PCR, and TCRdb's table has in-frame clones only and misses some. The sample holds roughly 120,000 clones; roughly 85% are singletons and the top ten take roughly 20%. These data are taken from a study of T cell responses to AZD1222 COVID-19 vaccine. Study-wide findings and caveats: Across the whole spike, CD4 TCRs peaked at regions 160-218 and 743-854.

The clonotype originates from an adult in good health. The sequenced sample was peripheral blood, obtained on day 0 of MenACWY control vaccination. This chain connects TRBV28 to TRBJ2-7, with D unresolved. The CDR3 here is CASSSSDYEQYF. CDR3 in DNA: TGTGCCAGCAGTTCAAGTGACTACGAGCAGTACTTC.